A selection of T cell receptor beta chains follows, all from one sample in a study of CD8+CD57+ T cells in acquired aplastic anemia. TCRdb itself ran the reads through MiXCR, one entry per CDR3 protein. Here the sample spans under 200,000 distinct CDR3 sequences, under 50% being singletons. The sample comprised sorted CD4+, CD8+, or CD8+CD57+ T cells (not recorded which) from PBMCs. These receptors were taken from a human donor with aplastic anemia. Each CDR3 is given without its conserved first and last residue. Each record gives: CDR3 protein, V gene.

ATSSGQNTGELF,TRBV15
SVDFAGSSYEQY,TRBV29-1
ASSLRGETQY,TRBV6-1
SAGRIYNEQF,TRBV20-1
ASRGDLH,TRBV7-2
SAMDANTEAF,TRBV20-1
ASTKQPYNEQF,TRBV12-3/TRBV12-4
ASSSSPRGRETEAF,TRBV5-4
SASSIKRTSGYNEQF,TRBV20-1
ATSDLNGRART,TRBV24-1
ASSSGQGSEKLF,TRBV7-2
ANSEHSTDTQY,TRBV7-3
ASRGVGDEQF,TRBV5-1
ATSGTRVIDTQY,TRBV24-1
ASSQAWAQETQY,TRBV4-1
ASSSLRGGAEAYEQY,TRBV6-5
ASSPLGQAAF,TRBV19
ASSLGGGPQPQH,TRBV5-6
AWSPGTANTGELF,TRBV30
SVGTGKGAF,TRBV29-1
AISESTSDTDTQY,TRBV10-3
SAPWWQGVGGYT,TRBV20-1
ASSLFSGAEAF,TRBV7-3
ATSRPRGEQY,TRBV15
ATSDPGQGHSETQY,TRBV24-1
ASSPQGAGAKNIQY,TRBV19